Listed here are 19 T cell receptor beta chains from one sample, sequenced in a study of tumor and adjacent non-tumor tissue in lung cancer. RNA was extracted from bulk tissue without any cell sorting. Distant lung tissue was collected more than 3 cm away from the tumor edge. The library came from three nested PCR rounds adapted from ARM-PCR protocols. TCRdb reanalysed the multiplex PCR reads using MiXCR and keeps one entry per CDR3 protein. Among roughly 120,000 distinct CDR3 sequences listed, about 64% were seen once. Sequenced material: distant non-tumor lung tissue. Receptors originate from a man in his sixties with non-small cell lung cancer.

On this clonotype itself: The conserved phenylalanine or tryptophan is not found at the CDR3 terminus, so this likely reflects a read error. V gene TRBV20-1 combines with J gene TRBJ2-2; D remains unclear. V lost 1 base and J 6 bases, leaving 9 bases between the germline ends. The CDR3 has 13 amino acids. The germline gives CDR1 DFQATT, CDR2 SNEGSKA (reference sequence). CDR3 nucleotide sequence: TGCAGTGCTAGAGTTCAAGTTCCCGGGGAGCTGTTTCTT. It yields the protein CSARVQVPGELFL.

V is TRBV6-6 and J is TRBJ1-4; tentative D call: TRBD1 (5 bases). The CDR3 consists of 13 residues. V gave up 6 bases and J gave up 14 bases, with 19 bases separating them. Germline CDR1 is MNHNY and CDR2 is SVGAGI (reference sequence). The CDR3 sequence: CASSGTTGTPLFF. The CDR3 nucleotides read TGTGCCAGCAGCGGAACGACCGGGACCCCCCTGTTTTTT.

The chain couples TRBV29-1 to TRBJ1-2; a weak D match, TRBD1 (5 bases). The CDR3 sequence is 16 residues long. The V end lost 3 bases, the J end lost 5 bases, and 22 bases lay between the germline ends. Germline values: CDR1 SQVTM, CDR2 ANQGSEA. The CDR3 sequence is CSVDGSGRISEYGYTF. The CDR3 region has the DNA TGCAGCGTTGATGGGTCAGGGAGGATTTCGGAGTATGGCTACACCTTC.

To note about this clonotype: A much larger clone lies a single base off, so this may be a read error. The rearrangement uses TRBV5-1 and TRBJ2-5; 8 bases match TRBD1. V was pared by 3 bases and J by 6 bases, with 10 bases of the junction left unmatched. Germline-derived CDR1 and CDR2 are SGHRS and YFSETQ. The CDR3 consists of 15 residues. The CDR3 sequence is CASSSTVTGEKTQYF. In DNA form, the CDR3 reads TGCGCCAGCAGCTCTACCGTGACAGGGGAAAAGACCCAGTACTTC.

This clonotype was counted a single time. This CDR3 is missing its conserved last phenylalanine or tryptophan, likely due to a read error. The V call is TRBV10-1, the J call TRBJ1-5, with unresolved D. The CDR3 is 13 amino acids. From germline, CDR1 is WNHNN and CDR2 SYGVQD (reference sequence). The CDR3 nucleotides read TGCGCCAACAGTGAGGGTCGGGATCAGCCCCAGCATTCT. This translates into CANSEGRDQPQHS.

This clonotype has more than one count but fewer than ten. One end of the junction does not line up with germline, which may come from a read error. The chain employs TRBV11-3 and TRBJ2-7; D call uncertain. Germline V lookup: CDR1 SGHNT, CDR2 YENEEA. This CDR3 region has 14 residues. The CDR3 here is CVSSLRACRDEQYF. CDR3 DNA: TGTGTCAGCAGCTTAAGAGCGTGTCGGGACGAGCAGTACTTC.

About this clonotype: A read error may produce the germline difference seen at one junction end. The CDR3 DNA sequence: TGTGCCAGCAGCGCAAGGGGGGTTCGGTTCGCCTCAAGGTTC. This translates into CASSARGVRFASRF. The V call is TRBV5-6, the J call TRBJ2-7; D tentatively reads TRBD1 or TRBD2 (6 bases each). There are 14 residues in the CDR3. Germline V CDR1 and CDR2: SGHDT, YYEEEE. Using reference TRBV5-6 and TRBJ2-7 for the parts outside the CDR3, the full variable domain is DAGVTQSPTHLIKTRGQQVTLRCSPKSGHDTVSWYQQALGQGPQFIFQYYEEEERQRGNFPDRFSGHQFPNYSSELNVNALLLGDSALYLCASSARGVRFASRFGPGTRLTVT.

DNA for the CDR3: TGCAGTGCTAGAGTCCCTGACGGGGTACGAGGCTACACCTTC. Residues: CSARVPDGVRGYTF. The chain couples TRBV20-1 to TRBJ1-2, with no clear D. This CDR3 is 14 amino acids long. Germline values: CDR1 DFQATT, CDR2 SNEGSKA (reference sequence). Trimming removed 1 base at V and 8 bases at J, with 17 bases between.

This clonotype was detected many times. The chain recombines TRBV6-5 with TRBJ2-1; 10 positions match TRBD2. J gave up 6 bases and V 5 bases, and 10 bases lay outside the gene matches. Germline CDR1 is MNHEY and CDR2 is SVGAGI. The CDR3 has 16 residues. CDR3 in amino acids: CASSARLAGGVNEQFF. In DNA, the CDR3 is TGTGCCAGCAGTGCAAGACTAGCGGGTGGGGTCAATGAGCAGTTCTTC.

V and J are TRBV4-3 and TRBJ2-3; 8 nucleotides agree with TRBD2. Per germline, CDR1 LGHNA and CDR2 YSLEER. The CDR3 has 15 amino acids. Trimming cost V 11 bases and J 5 bases; bases outside gene matches: 15. The CDR3 DNA sequence: TGCGCCGACAGCCAAGTTAGCGGGATGGGAGATACGCAGTATTTT. As protein: CADSQVSGMGDTQYF.

About this clonotype: A read error may account for a junction end that differs from germline. The genes are TRBV20-1 and TRBJ2-4; perhaps D is TRBD1 or TRBD2 (5 bases each). In germline, CDR1 is DFQATT, CDR2 SNEGSKA (reference sequence). The CDR3 loop spans 15 amino acids. This chain's CDR3 is CTARGDSFRGNIQYF. The DNA of the CDR3 is TGCACTGCTAGAGGGGATTCGTTTCGGGGAAACATTCAGTACTTC.

On this clonotype: The CDR3 does not close with the conserved phenylalanine or tryptophan, likely indicating a read error. The rearrangement joins TRBV2 to TRBJ1-1; TRBD1 is a possible D gene (5 bases). The CDR3 extends over 13 amino acids. With 3 bases removed from V and 4 bases from J, the gap between germline ends came to 9 bases. The germline CDR1 and CDR2 sequences are SNHLY and FYNNEI. The CDR3 spells CASSDGAPTEAFL. DNA for the CDR3: TGTGCCAGCAGTGATGGGGCTCCCACTGAAGCTTTCTTA.

This clonotype was seen at least ten times. The CDR3 loop is CASRTDTGLGGYTF. The CDR3 bases are TGTGCCAGCAGGACAGACACAGGGCTCGGCGGCTACACCTTC. V is TRBV6-1 and J is TRBJ1-2; D might be TRBD1 (6 bases). The ends were cut back, 6 bases at V and 8 bases at J, with 19 bases in the middle. CDR1 MNHNS and CDR2 SASEGT come from the germline V gene. The CDR3 has 14 amino acids.

As for this clonotype: Since a much larger clone is just one base distant, this may be a read error. Since the CDR3 does not end with the conserved phenylalanine or tryptophan, this likely comes from a read error. The chain uses TRBV20-1 and TRBJ1-5; no definite D call. The CDR3 has 12 amino acids. Germline V gene lookup returns CDR1 DFQATT and CDR2 SNEGSKA (reference sequence). Trimming removed 1 base at V and 5 bases at J, with 6 bases between. CDR3 region: CSARGRDQPQHS. The CDR3, as DNA: TGCAGTGCTAGAGGTCGAGATCAGCCCCAGCATTCT.

V and J are TRBV6-5 and TRBJ2-7; D is unresolved. Germline lookup yields CDR1 MNHEY and CDR2 SVGAGI. V lost 8 bases and J lost 2, with 16 bases in between. The CDR3 spans 14 residues. In nucleotides, the CDR3 is TGTGCCAGCGGTGCTCCGGGCACCCCCTACGAGCAGTACTTC. This gives the protein CASGAPGTPYEQYF.

The genes are TRBV11-2 and TRBJ2-7, with 9 bases matching TRBD1. Trimming took 8 bases from V and 10 from J; bases not matched to a gene: 15. There are 14 residues in the CDR3. Germline V gene lookup returns CDR1 SGHAT and CDR2 FQNNGV. The CDR3 nucleotides are TGTGCCAGCGGGTTCGGGACAGGGCCCTACAACCAGTACTTC. Its translation: CASGFGTGPYNQYF.

Of note for this clonotype: Compared with germline, one end of the junction differs, possibly owing to a read error. This chain links TRBV11-2 with TRBJ2-3; 8 positions match TRBD2. Germline V gene sequence: CDR1 SGHAT, CDR2 FQNNGV. The CDR3 extends over 16 amino acids. Written as DNA, the CDR3 is TGTGCCAGCAGCCCCACTGCCAGGACTAGCATAGATACGCAGTATTTT. This encodes CASSPTARTSIDTQYF.

This clonotype turned up a few times. This chain uses TRBV11-2 with TRBJ1-3; D might be TRBD1 (6 bases). V shed 2 bases and J shed 0 bases, with 11 bases lying between them. The CDR3 spans 16 residues. CDR1 is SGHAT and CDR2 is FQNNGV in the germline V gene. CDR3 in DNA: TGTGCCAGCAGCTTATCTGGGACATCCTCTGGAAACACCATATATTTT. This codes for CASSLSGTSSGNTIYF.

As concerns this clonotype: A much larger clone differs from this one at a single base, so this may be a read error. The chain combines TRBV12-3 or TRBV12-4 with TRBJ2-6; possibly TRBD2 for D (6 bases). The V end lost 4 bases, the J end lost 0 bases, and 7 bases lay between the germline ends. The length of the CDR3 is 15 residues. The CDR3 DNA sequence: TGTGCCAGCAGTTGGGAGGACTCTGGGGCCAACGTCCTGACTTTC. Translated, it gives CASSWEDSGANVLTF.